This TCR beta chain was sequenced during a study of PD-L1 blockade in urothelial cancer. Study at large: The number of prior chemotherapy regimens per patient was 0 to 3. Analyses used blood from 3 weeks (second dose) and 6 weeks after treatment start. The median T cell count in blood samples was 140,000 to 150,000.

Using immunoSEQ multiplex PCR, the repertoire was profiled, and TCRdb retains in-frame clones only, with some absent. The repertoire has about 130,000 clones, about four fifths of them found once; the top ten carry 2.5% to 4%. This sample's time point: pretreatment peripheral blood. Study-level results: Having blood TCR clonality under the median before treatment predicted better survival.

Germline lookup yields CDR1 SGDLS and CDR2 YYNGEE. The CDR3 totals 14 residues. Between the trimmed V and J ends, which lost 6 bases and 7 bases, there was a span of 17 bases. Concerning this clone: Its antigen is unidentified.

This chain links TRBV9 with TRBJ2-1; a weak D match, TRBD2 (6 bases). The receptor comes from a man aged 45 to 65 with urothelial cancer. The sequencing here drew on PBMCs, taken around atezolizumab (anti-PD-L1) treatment. CDR3 sequence (DNA): TGTGCCAGCACCACCCTCCAACGGGGGAATGAGCAGTTCTTC. This sequence encodes CASTTLQRGNEQFF.